This T cell receptor beta chain originates from a study of identical twins. Overall study results and limits: Reduced insertions were recorded for abundant cord blood beta clonotypes, with no such pattern in memory repertoires.

The CDR3 totals 18 residues. The germline gives CDR1 MGHDK, CDR2 SYGVNS. The V gene end was trimmed by 0 bases and the J gene end by 6 bases; junction bases not matched to a gene: 10. The table lists this clonotype with a few counts. Its antigen is unknown. TCRdb re-called the 5' RACE reads through MiXCR, storing one row per CDR3 protein. The data hold 250,000 or so distinct CDR3 sequences, with 6.5% to 9.5% observed a single time. The sample was also reused in another study, on yellow fever vaccine responses in identical twins. This second study says: Among the twins, the vaccine T cell response reportedly seemed partly convergent and partly personalized.

The genes are TRBV25-1 and TRBJ1-6; 8 bases fit TRBD1. The specimen sequenced was CD8+ T cells sorted from blood. This clonotype was obtained from a woman aged 18 to 35 in good health. The chain's CDR3 is CASSEYLSDRGGNSPLHF. In nucleotides, the CDR3 is TGTGCCAGCAGTGAATATCTTTCCGACAGGGGAGGTAATTCACCCCTCCACTTT.